This T cell receptor beta chain stems from a study of T cell repertoires in cytomegalovirus infection. On the study more broadly: Matching HLA type and CMV infection were both indicated by public TCR beta signatures. Findings and caveats of the study: HLA-C-restricted CMV clonotypes gave the most frequent clonotype in two of eight donors.

With respect to this clonotype: The target antigen is unknown.

The germline gives CDR1 SQVTM, CDR2 ANQGSEA. The length of the CDR3 is 11 residues. The ends were cut back, 7 bases at V and 6 bases at J, with 12 bases in the middle. From the reads, TCRdb called clonotypes with MiXCR, one entry per CDR3 protein. The repertoire holds about 240,000 distinct CDR3 sequences, with 6% to 8% as singletons. The clonotype comes from a human donor in good health (CMV status not recorded). Some clones in this sample may be carry-over from other donors' samples. Sequenced input: PBMCs. The chain uses TRBV29-1 and TRBJ2-5; a weak D match, TRBD1 (6 bases). Written as DNA, the CDR3 is TGCAGCGCCGATTGGGGGCAGACCCAGTACTTC. Translating it yields CSADWGQTQYF.